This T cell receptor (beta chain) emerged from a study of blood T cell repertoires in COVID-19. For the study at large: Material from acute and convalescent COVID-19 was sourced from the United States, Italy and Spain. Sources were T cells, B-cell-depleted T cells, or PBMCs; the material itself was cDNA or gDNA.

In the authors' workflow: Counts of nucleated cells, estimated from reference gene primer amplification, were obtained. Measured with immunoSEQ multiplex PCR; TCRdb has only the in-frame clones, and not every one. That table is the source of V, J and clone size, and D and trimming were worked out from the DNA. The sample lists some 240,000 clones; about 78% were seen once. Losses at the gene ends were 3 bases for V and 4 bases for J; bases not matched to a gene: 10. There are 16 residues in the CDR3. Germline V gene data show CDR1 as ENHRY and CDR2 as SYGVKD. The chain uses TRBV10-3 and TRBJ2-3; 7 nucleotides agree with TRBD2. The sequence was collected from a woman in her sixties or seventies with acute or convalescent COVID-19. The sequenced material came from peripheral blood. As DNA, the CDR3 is TGTGCCATCAGTGACCCGGGGAGGGCAGCTGCAGATACGCAGTATTTT. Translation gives CAISDPGRAAADTQYF.